The source of this T cell receptor beta chain is a study of blood T cell repertoires in COVID-19 (dated by TCRdb to the early 2020s). A note on the overall study: Samples covering the acute and convalescent phases of COVID-19 were provided by collaborators in the United States, Italy and Spain. The dataset comprised deeply sampled blood TCRbeta repertoires from subjects exposed to, actively infected with, or recovered from COVID-19. The prospective study material was composed of cDNA or gDNA derived from T cells, B-cell-depleted T cells, or PBMCs. Nearly every sample came with metadata listing a de-identified subject ID, COVID-19 status, age in years and sex. Samples came from the ongoing ImmuneRACE study (first 160 participants) plus 1,254 subjects from 6 global collaborators. The repertoires were released in a freely available public database meant as a resource for research on the immune response to SARS-CoV-2. Where available, HLA class I and class II types were taken from metadata supplied by the sample provider and were not determined by assay-based typing. The paper's findings and limits, for the study overall: How much clinical and demographic metadata was included differed by source and by participant, and the metadata was provided uncurated.

Whole blood was collected in K2EDTA tubes by collaborating institutions according to the institutions' own protocols. For TCRbeta analysis, collaborators shipped samples in one of three forms: frozen whole blood, isolated PBMCs, or DNA extracted from either of those sample types. A remark on this clone: This receptor's antigen is unknown. Qualities for individual bases were not recorded, and no much larger clone is one base off.

The immunoSEQ Assay, a bias-controlled multiplex PCR, was used to amplify TCRbeta CDR3 regions from genomic DNA. Processing in the source paper ran as follows. The number of nucleated cells in each sample was estimated by amplification of reference gene primers within the assay. To quantify the absolute abundance of each unique TCRbeta CDR3 rearrangement, sequence reads were collapsed and filtered. Productive Simpson clonality was computed per sample as the square root of Simpson's diversity index over productive rearrangements. As stored in TCRdb, this immuneACCESS dataset retains in-frame rearrangements with V and J assigned. A fraction of the clones does not appear; measured against another copy, unresolved V genes explain less than half of the discrepancy, and the remainder lacks a known reason. D and trimming were read from the DNA, whereas the V and J calls and clone size are those reported in that table. In all, the sample holds about 62,000 clones, and 92% of those were seen once. The ten most abundant clones make up roughly 5.2% of the sample.

From its cysteine to its phenylalanine, the CDR3 spans 16 amino acids. Only CDR3 DNA is held: 48 bases, read in frame from base 1. CDR1 and CDR2 are read off the germline V gene as MDHEN and SYDVKM. The germline V end is reduced by 7 bases and the J end by 0 bases; junction bases left unmatched: 6. Recombination linked TRBV28 to TRBJ1-6; TRBD1 lines up with 7 middle nucleotides. Sequenced material: peripheral blood. This receptor was taken from a human donor in a cohort sampled during active COVID-19. Here the CDR3 is given as CASTDRATSYNSPLHF. The DNA is TGTGCCAGCACAGACAGGGCCACCTCCTATAATTCACCCCTCCACTTT. Reference TRBV28 and TRBJ1-6 proteins supply the regions before and after the CDR3; the full variable domain is: DVKVTQSSRYLVKRTGEKVFLECVQDMDHENMFWYRQDPGLGLRLIYFSYDVKMKEKGDIPEGYSVSREKKERFSLILESASTNQTSMYLCASTDRATSYNSPLHFGNGTRLTVT.